This TCR beta chain comes out of a study of blood T cell repertoires in COVID-19. Here immunoSEQ multiplex PCR was the method, and the copy in TCRdb shows in-frame clones only, minus some. The sample records 150,000 to 200,000 clones, about 86% being singletons. The CDR3 has 14 amino acids. V shed 7 bases, J shed 7 bases, and the junction held 8 bases outside the gene matches. The V gene's germline CDR1 is SNHLY and CDR2 FYNNEI. Source material: peripheral blood. The chain carries TRBV2 and TRBJ1-4; 8 nucleotides align to TRBD1. This clonotype was sampled from a man aged 55 to 69 with acute or convalescent COVID-19. Here the CDR3 reads CASTRGDRGEKLFF. CDR3 nucleotide sequence: TGTGCCAGCACGAGAGGAGACAGGGGTGAAAAACTGTTTTTT. Drawing the rest from reference TRBV2 and TRBJ1-4, the complete variable domain is EPEVTQTPSHQVTQMGQEVILRCVPISNHLYFYWYRQILGQKVEFLVSFYNNEISEKSEIFDDQFSVERPDGSNFTLKIRSTKLEDSAMYFCASTRGDRGEKLFFGSGTQLSVL.